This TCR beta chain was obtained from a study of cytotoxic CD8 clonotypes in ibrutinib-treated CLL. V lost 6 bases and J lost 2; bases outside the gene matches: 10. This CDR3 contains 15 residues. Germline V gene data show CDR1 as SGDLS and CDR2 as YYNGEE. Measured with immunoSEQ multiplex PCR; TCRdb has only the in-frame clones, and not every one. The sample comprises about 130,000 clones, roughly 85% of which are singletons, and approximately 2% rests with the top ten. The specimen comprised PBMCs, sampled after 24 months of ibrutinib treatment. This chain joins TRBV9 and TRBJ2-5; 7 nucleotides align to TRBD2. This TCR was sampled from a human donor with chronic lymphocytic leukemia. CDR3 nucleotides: TGTGCCAGCAACAACGTGGGGGGGAAGCAAGAGACCCAGTACTTC. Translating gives CASNNVGGKQETQYF.